This T cell receptor (beta chain) was observed in a study of identical twins (dated by TCRdb to about 2016). In terms of the full investigation: To test whether fetal clonotypes persist, the study used deep sequencing on TCR alpha and beta repertoires from monozygotic twins, unrelated adults of various ages, and cord blood. To rule out contamination, replicate twin experiments were performed at different times with different library preparation protocols. What the work shows at the level of the full study, not this receptor alone: In monozygotic twins, recombination models systematically underestimated out-of-frame TCR alpha sharing, but the models matched the sharing seen between unrelated individuals. Because the same donors could not be followed over many years, the conclusions relied on cross-sectional statistical analysis. Compared with coincidental sharing between unrelated individuals, out-of-frame TCR alpha sequences shared between twins showed an excess of sequences with low generation probability. Fewer insertions were carried by abundant cord blood beta clonotypes; a weaker similar trend was observed in young adult naive repertoires, while no such trend was observed in memory repertoires. Invariant T cells such as MAIT and iNKT could partly confound zero-insertion analyses, although diverse VJ usage argued against such confounding for most clonotypes. Excess twin sharing in beta out-of-frame sequences was weaker because fewer shared sequences lowered the signal-to-noise ratio.

Relative to germline, V is missing 6 bases and J is missing 3 bases, with 11 bases of the junction outside any gene match. Including the terminal cysteine and phenylalanine, the CDR3 comprises 15 residues. Just the 45-base CDR3 DNA is kept, in frame starting at base 1. Every donor was a healthy Caucasian. Three pairs of female monozygotic twins, all aged about 18 to 30 years, made up the twin cohort. Peripheral blood mononuclear cells were the source from which RNA for the TCR libraries was isolated. Concerning this clonotype itself: No antigen is known for it. No much larger clone exists at a distance of one base, and base qualities are not known.

Libraries were prepared through 5' RACE. Sequencer: Illumina HiSeq 2000. A universal primer binding site was added through template switching, and the final cDNA carried a unique molecular identifier so that TCR cDNA molecules could be counted accurately. Specific primers in the conserved constant-segment region were used to synthesize first-strand cDNA for the TCR alpha and beta chains. Each cDNA library was double barcoded, with a SMART-Mk sample barcode plus Illumina barcodes, to control for contamination. TruSeq adapter sequences along with Illumina sample barcodes were introduced in two successive PCR steps. TCR alpha and beta cDNA libraries were sequenced on the Illumina HiSeq platform with custom primers. Turning to the authors' computational methods: MiGEC was used to process raw reads and extract unique molecular identifiers, and MiXCR was used to find CDR3 positions. For each individual, recombination models were inferred using an EM algorithm with the repgenHMM and IGoR tools. Shared clonotypes were analyzed with the tcR package in R, and sharing was normalized by the product of cloneset sizes. To study raw recombination without the effects of thymic and clonal selection, out-of-frame nonproductive sequences were analyzed. TCRdb passed the public sequencing reads through fastp at Q25 and MiXCR, retaining productive beta sequences. Records with the same CDR3 protein are collapsed into one entry carrying the most frequent genes and DNA. These V and J calls derive from TCRdb rather than the authors' analysis. The table for this sample lists 500,000 to 650,000 distinct CDR3 sequences; about 7.6% of them were counted only once. The ten top clones hold roughly 1.6% of the sample.

A further study also used this sample, focusing on yellow fever vaccine responses in identical twins. The second study, in turn, reports: According to the authors, in identical twins the way T cells responded to vaccination appeared partly convergent and partly personalized. Focusing on identical twins, the study followed the T cell clones that responded to the vaccine, and did so with precision.

The chain joins TRBV12-3 or TRBV12-4 to TRBJ2-7, with TRBD1 identical over 7 junction bases. This receptor was identified in a woman younger than 30 in good health. Sequenced input: PBMCs. The DNA sequence is TGTGCCAGCAGCCTAACCGGGACAGTGCTCTACGAGCAGTACTTC. Its protein product is CASSLTGTVLYEQYF.